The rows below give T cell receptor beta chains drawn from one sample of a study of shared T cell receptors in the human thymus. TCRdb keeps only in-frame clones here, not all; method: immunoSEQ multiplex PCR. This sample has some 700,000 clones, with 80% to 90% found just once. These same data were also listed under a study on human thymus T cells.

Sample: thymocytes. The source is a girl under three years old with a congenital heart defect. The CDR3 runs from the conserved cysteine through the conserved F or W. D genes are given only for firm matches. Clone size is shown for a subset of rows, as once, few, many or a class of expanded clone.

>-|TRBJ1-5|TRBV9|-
CASSPKQDPGQPQHF
TGTGCCAGCAGCCCGAAACAGGACCCAGGGCAGCCCCAGCATTTT
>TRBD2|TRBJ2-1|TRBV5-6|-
CASSLRTSGVPQPYNEQFF
TGTGCCAGCAGCCTCCGGACTAGCGGGGTGCCCCAGCCGTACAATGAGCAGTTCTTC
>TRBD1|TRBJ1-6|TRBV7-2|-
CASSSGTGDNSPLHF
TGTGCCAGCAGTTCAGGGACAGGGGATAATTCACCCCTCCACTTT
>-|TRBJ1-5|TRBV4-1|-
CASSPILEWPQHF
TGCGCCAGCAGCCCAATTCTGGAGTGGCCCCAGCATTTT
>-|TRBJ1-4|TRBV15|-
CATSREQGLRYEKLFF
TGTGCCACCAGCAGAGAGCAGGGGCTTCGCTATGAAAAACTGTTTTTT
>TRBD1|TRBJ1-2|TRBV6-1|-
CASSDRTGREYGYTF
TGTGCCAGCAGTGACCGGACAGGCCGCGAGTATGGCTACACCTTC
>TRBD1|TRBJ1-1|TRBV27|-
CASSRLRTGRVHTEAFF
TGTGCCAGCAGCCGGCTCCGGACAGGGCGCGTGCACACTGAAGCTTTCTTT
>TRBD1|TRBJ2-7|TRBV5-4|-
CASEDRKTYEQYF
TGTGCCAGCGAGGACAGGAAGACCTACGAGCAGTACTTC
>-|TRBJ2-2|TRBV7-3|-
CASSETRRGQIKLPNTGELFF
TGTGCCAGCAGCGAAACTCGGAGGGGACAGATCAAACTACCGAACACCGGGGAGCTGTTTTTT
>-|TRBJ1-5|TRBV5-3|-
CARSNNRVKDQPQHF
TGTGCCAGAAGTAACAACAGGGTAAAGGATCAGCCCCAGCATTTT
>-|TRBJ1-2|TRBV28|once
CASISRGAYGYTF
TGTGCCAGCATTTCCCGGGGGGCCTATGGCTACACCTTC
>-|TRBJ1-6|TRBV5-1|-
CASSLVWGRDSPLHF
TGCGCCAGCAGCTTGGTATGGGGGCGGGATTCACCCCTCCACTTT
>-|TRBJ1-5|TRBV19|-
CASSPGWGGNQPQHF
TGTGCCAGTAGCCCCGGCTGGGGCGGTAATCAGCCCCAGCATTTT
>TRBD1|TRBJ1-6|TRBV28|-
CASSFAIQGARNNSPLHF
TGTGCCAGCAGTTTCGCCATCCAGGGGGCGAGGAATAATTCCCCCCTCCACTTT
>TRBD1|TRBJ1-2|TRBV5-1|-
CASSSGTGDGYTF
TGCGCCAGCAGCTCCGGGACAGGGGATGGCTACACCTTC
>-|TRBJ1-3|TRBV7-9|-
CASTPPGGFGNTIYF
TGTGCCAGCACCCCCCCCGGGGGGTTTGGAAACACCATATATTTT
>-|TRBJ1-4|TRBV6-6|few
CASSANSTNEKLFF
TGTGCCAGCAGTGCGAATTCAACTAATGAAAAACTGTTTTTT
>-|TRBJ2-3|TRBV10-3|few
CAIRRTDKPTDTQYF
TGTGCCATCAGAAGGACAGACAAGCCGACAGATACGCAGTATTTT
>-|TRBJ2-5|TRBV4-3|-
CASSRGVAQETQYF
TGCGCCAGCAGCCGGGGGGTTGCCCAAGAGACCCAGTACTTC
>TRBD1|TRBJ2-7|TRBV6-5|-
CASSSTRDRTTYF
TGTGCCAGCAGTTCGACCCGGGACAGGACCACCTACTTC
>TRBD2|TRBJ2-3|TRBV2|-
CASSDRPSGNTDTQYF
TGTGCCAGCAGTGATAGACCTAGCGGGAACACAGATACGCAGTATTTT
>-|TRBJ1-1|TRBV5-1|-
CASSPAAGLLNTEAFF
TGCGCCAGCAGCCCCGCGGCAGGGCTCTTGAACACTGAAGCTTTCTTT
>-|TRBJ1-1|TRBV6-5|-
CASSYLGGRVNTEAFF
TGTGCCAGCAGTTATTTAGGGGGTCGGGTGAACACTGAAGCTTTCTTT
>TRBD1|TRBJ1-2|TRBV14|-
CASSQEEGVDRGHNYGYTF
TGTGCCAGCAGCCAAGAAGAAGGAGTGGACAGGGGGCATAACTATGGCTACACCTTC
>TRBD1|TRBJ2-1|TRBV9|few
CASSARDRQLEIPTYEQFF
TGTGCCAGCAGCGCCCGGGACAGGCAGTTAGAGATCCCCACATATGAGCAGTTCTTC
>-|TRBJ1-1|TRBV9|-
CASSVVEGWDTEAFF
TGTGCCAGCAGCGTAGTGGAGGGGTGGGACACTGAAGCTTTCTTT
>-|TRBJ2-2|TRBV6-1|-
CASSEMGPPPRFYTGELFF
TGTGCCAGCAGTGAAATGGGCCCCCCCCCAAGATTCTACACCGGGGAGCTGTTTTTT
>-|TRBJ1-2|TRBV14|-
CASSQDIPRGGYTF
TGTGCCAGCAGCCAAGATATCCCCCGCGGGGGCTACACCTTC
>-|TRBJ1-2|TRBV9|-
CASSVVGFGGYTF
TGTGCCAGCAGCGTGGTAGGCTTCGGGGGCTACACCTTC
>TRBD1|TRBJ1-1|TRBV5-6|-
CASSPYRGQGAGSTEAFF
TGTGCCAGCAGCCCTTACCGGGGACAGGGGGCCGGATCCACTGAAGCTTTCTTT
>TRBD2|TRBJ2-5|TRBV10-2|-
CASRGGLAGWETQYF
TGCGCCAGCAGGGGCGGACTAGCGGGGTGGGAGACCCAGTACTTC
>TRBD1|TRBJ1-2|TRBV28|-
CASRSQGPIVYGYTF
TGTGCCAGCAGGTCACAGGGGCCTATCGTCTATGGCTACACCTTC
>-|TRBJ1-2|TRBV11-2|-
CASSSSNWSYGYTF
TGTGCCAGCAGCTCCTCAAATTGGAGCTATGGCTACACCTTC
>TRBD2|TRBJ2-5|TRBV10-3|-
CAISEERGGKETQYF
TGTGCCATCAGTGAGGAGCGGGGGGGAAAAGAGACCCAGTACTTC
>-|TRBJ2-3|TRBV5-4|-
CASSFVRNTQYF
TGTGCCAGCAGCTTTGTCAGAAATACGCAGTATTTT
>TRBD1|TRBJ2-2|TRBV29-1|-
CSVDGQGNTGELFF
TGCAGCGTTGATGGACAGGGGAACACCGGGGAGCTGTTTTTT
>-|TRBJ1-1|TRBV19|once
CASSKPETTFLKRGHTEAFF
TGTGCCAGTAGTAAGCCCGAGACCACTTTTCTAAAAAGGGGTCACACTGAAGCTTTCTTT